Listed here are 23 T cell receptor beta chains from one sample, sequenced in a study of OX40 agonist ivuxolimab in advanced cancers. The data were produced by immunoSEQ multiplex PCR, yet TCRdb's version contains in-frame clones alone and is incomplete. The sample records 50,000 to 65,000 clones, nearly 95% being singletons. Here the sequenced sample was CD4+ or CD8+ T cells sorted from blood, taken in a trial of the OX40 agonist ivuxolimab. These TCRs come from an adult with an advanced solid tumor such as melanoma, head and neck, liver or kidney cancer.

The J gene is TRBJ2-5, the V gene TRBV7-2; D is unresolved. Germline CDR1 SGHTA, CDR2 FQGNSA. V lost 5 bases and J 4 bases, leaving 17 bases between the germline ends. The CDR3 has 15 residues. CDR3 loop: CASSPPVGMGETQYF. The CDR3 DNA sequence: TGTGCCAGCAGCCCTCCGGTCGGTATGGGAGAGACCCAGTACTTC.

The chain combines TRBV9 with TRBJ2-3; D tentatively fits TRBD1 or TRBD2 (6 bases each). Germline assignment: CDR1 SGDLS and CDR2 YYNGEE. The CDR3 sequence is 15 residues long. Trimming stripped 0 bases from V and 4 bases from J, with 12 bases between. CDR3 sequence (DNA): TGTGCCAGCAGCGTAGAGGGGGGTGAAGCAGATACGCAGTATTTT. Translating it yields CASSVEGGEADTQYF.

This sequence joins TRBV9 and TRBJ2-3; 9 positions agree with TRBD2. With 3 bases clipped from V and 0 bases from J, the junction kept 5 bases outside the gene matches. The CDR3 is 16 amino acids. Per the germline V gene, CDR1 is SGDLS and CDR2 is YYNGEE. The DNA of the CDR3 is TGTGCCAGCAGCGAACGACTAGCGGCTAGCACAGATACGCAGTATTTT. It is translated as CASSERLAASTDTQYF. Supplemented by reference TRBV9 and TRBJ2-3, the full variable domain reads DSGVTQTPKHLITATGQRVTLRCSPRSGDLSVYWYQQSLDQGLQFLIQYYNGEERAKGNILERFSAQQFPDLHSELNLSSLELGDSALYFCASSERLAASTDTQYFGPGTRLTVL.

The chain carries TRBV5-1 and TRBJ1-2; D might be TRBD1 (5 bases). The CDR3 runs to 15 residues. Trimming stripped 0 bases from V and 1 base from J, with 10 bases between. Germline CDR1 reads SGHRS; CDR2 reads YFSETQ. This chain's CDR3 is CASSLEAGSNYGYTF. The CDR3 region has the DNA TGCGCCAGCAGCTTGGAGGCAGGGAGTAACTATGGCTACACCTTC.

This clone was counted between two and nine times. The chain employs TRBV19 and TRBJ1-1, with a weak D call TRBD1 (6 bases). The V end was cut by 6 bases, the J end by 5 bases, with 13 bases between. This CDR3 contains 13 residues. Germline-derived CDR1 and CDR2 are LNHDA and SQIVND (reference sequence). CDR3 sequence: CASSEGRGTEAFF. The DNA of the CDR3 is TGTGCCAGTAGCGAAGGTAGGGGGACTGAAGCTTTCTTT.

J is TRBJ2-7 and V is TRBV4-1, with D perhaps TRBD1 (5 bases). The CDR3 runs 14 residues. The germline gives CDR1 MGHRA, CDR2 YSYEKL. Between the trimmed V and J ends, which lost 3 bases and 3 bases, there was a span of 12 bases. The CDR3, as DNA: TGCGCCAGCAGCCACGCCCAACAGGACTACGAGCAGTACTTC. Protein: CASSHAQQDYEQYF.

The V and J genes are TRBV30 and TRBJ2-1; no firm D call. The germline gives CDR1 GTSNPN, CDR2 SVGIG (reference sequence). CDR3 size: 14 residues. Trimming shortened V by 2 bases and J by 0 bases, and 8 bases separated the two germline ends. The CDR3, as DNA: TGTGCCTGGAGTCCCGGCCACTCCTACAATGAGCAGTTCTTC. It encodes CAWSPGHSYNEQFF.

The chain carries TRBV7-8 and TRBJ1-2, with D tentatively TRBD1 (6 bases). Trimming left V 1 base short and J 8 bases short, with 14 bases between. Germline-derived CDR1 and CDR2 are SGHVS and FQNEAQ. This CDR3 has 14 residues. For the CDR3, the DNA is TGTGCCAGCAGCTTAGACGCAGGGGTCAGAGGCTACACCTTC. Translating it yields CASSLDAGVRGYTF. Complete variable domain (other parts from reference TRBV7-8 and TRBJ1-2): GAGVSQSPRYKVAKRGQDVALRCDPISGHVSLFWYQQALGQGPEFLTYFQNEAQLDKSGLPSDRFFAERPEGSVSTLKIQRTQQEDSAVYLCASSLDAGVRGYTFGSGTRLTVV.

The V call is TRBV9, the J call TRBJ2-1; D is unclear. Germline CDR1 reads SGDLS; CDR2 reads YYNGEE. The V gene lost 2 bases and the J gene lost 9 bases, with 18 bases spanning the gap. The CDR3 is 15 amino acids. This CDR3 reads CASSVLSDPSSEQFF. The CDR3 region has the DNA TGTGCCAGCAGCGTTCTCTCGGACCCCTCGAGTGAGCAGTTCTTC.

The chain couples TRBV7-6 to TRBJ2-7; the D gene is possibly TRBD2 (6 bases). The V gene lost 1 base and the J gene lost 0 bases, with 10 bases spanning the gap. The CDR3 sequence is 15 residues long. Germline V gene sequence: CDR1 SGHVS, CDR2 FNYEAQ. For the CDR3, the DNA is TGTGCCAGCAGCTTAGGAGCGGGTGGCTCCTACGAGCAGTACTTC. Translation: CASSLGAGGSYEQYF.

This clone was seen once. The chain is built from TRBV5-1 and TRBJ2-1, with D possibly being TRBD2 (5 bases). Between the trimmed V and J ends, which lost 4 bases and 6 bases, there was a span of 5 bases. This CDR3 spans 11 amino acids. CDR1 and CDR2 (germline): SGHRS, YFSETQ. The CDR3 loop reads CASSRGNEQFF. CDR3 in DNA: TGCGCCAGCAGCCGGGGCAATGAGCAGTTCTTC.

The chain uses TRBV28 and TRBJ1-1, with 7 bases fitting TRBD1. The CDR3 spans 14 residues. Germline V gene data show CDR1 as MDHEN and CDR2 as SYDVKM. Trimming took 2 bases from V and 4 from J; bases not matched to a gene: 4. For the CDR3, the DNA is TGTGCCAGCAGTTTAACGCAGGGGGGCACTGAAGCTTTCTTT. Amino acid sequence: CASSLTQGGTEAFF.

J is TRBJ2-6 and V is TRBV27, with D maybe TRBD2 (6 bases). V was cut by 6 bases and J by 2 bases, with 11 bases left in between. CDR3 length: 15 residues. Germline CDR1 is MNHEY and CDR2 is SMNVEV (reference sequence). The CDR3, as DNA: TGTGCCAGCAGCCCCCGGGGGACTGGGGCCAACGTCCTGACTTTC. Translation gives CASSPRGTGANVLTF.

The chain links TRBV19 to TRBJ1-1; 10 nucleotides match TRBD1. The length of the CDR3 is 14 residues. The germline V gene has CDR1 LNHDA and CDR2 SQIVND (reference sequence). V shed 3 bases, J shed 6 bases, and the junction held 4 bases outside the gene matches. The CDR3 DNA follows: TGTGCCAGTAGTATGGGGGGGACAGGGGCTGAAGCTTTCTTT. It translates to CASSMGGTGAEAFF. Full variable domain (rest looked up from reference TRBV19 and TRBJ1-1): DGGITQSPKYLFRKEGQNVTLSCEQNLNHDAMYWYRQDPGQGLRLIYYSQIVNDFQKGDIAEGYSVSREKKESFPLTVTSAQKNPTAFYLCASSMGGTGAEAFFGQGTRLTVV.

The V and J genes are TRBV2 and TRBJ1-4, with 7 bases matching TRBD1. The ends lost 6 bases at V and 3 bases at J; junction bases unmatched: 7. Per the germline V gene, CDR1 is SNHLY and CDR2 is FYNNEI. The CDR3 is 15 residues long. In DNA, the CDR3 is TGTGCCAGCAGCACCACAGGGGTGGCTAATGAAAAACTGTTTTTT. It specifies CASSTTGVANEKLFF.

The V call is TRBV11-1, the J call TRBJ2-7, with D perhaps assigned TRBD1 or TRBD2 (5 bases each). Germline CDR1 and CDR2: SGHAT and FQDESV (reference sequence). V gave up 0 bases and J gave up 2 bases, with 8 bases separating them. The CDR3 sequence is 14 residues long. The CDR3 DNA follows: TGTGCCAGCAGCTTAGCGATGGGACCCTACGAGCAGTACTTC. Its translation is CASSLAMGPYEQYF.

The J gene is TRBJ1-1, the V gene TRBV27, with D unclear. Trimming removed 5 bases from V and 1 base from J, with 8 bases in between. Germline lookup yields CDR1 MNHEY and CDR2 SMNVEV (reference sequence). The CDR3 contains 13 residues. The CDR3 loop is CASSLSRNTEAFF. The CDR3, as DNA: TGTGCCAGCAGTCTCTCTAGGAACACTGAAGCTTTCTTT.

The rearrangement joins TRBV27 to TRBJ2-7; D is uncertain. Germline CDR1 MNHEY, CDR2 SMNVEV (reference sequence). The CDR3 extends over 20 amino acids. The V end was cut by 8 bases, the J end by 0 bases, with 32 bases between. In DNA, the CDR3 is TGTGCCAGCGAGCAATCAACTCGTCTGAACCTCCTCCCAGACTCCTACGAGCAGTACTTC. Translating gives CASEQSTRLNLLPDSYEQYF.

The V gene is TRBV10-3, the J gene TRBJ1-2; D may be TRBD1 (5 bases). CDR1 ENHRY and CDR2 SYGVKD come from the germline V gene. CDR3 length: 15 residues. The V and J ends lost 3 bases and 0 bases respectively, with 11 bases between them. The CDR3 is CAISEGEGPNYGYTF. As DNA, the CDR3 is TGTGCCATCAGTGAAGGGGAGGGTCCTAACTATGGCTACACCTTC.

The J gene is TRBJ2-3, the V gene TRBV19, with no clear D. Germline assignment: CDR1 LNHDA and CDR2 SQIVND (reference sequence). The V end was cut by 7 bases, the J end by 5 bases, with 7 bases between. The CDR3 is 11 residues long. CDR3 DNA: TGTGCCAGTATTCTTGGAGATACGCAGTATTTT. This gives the protein CASILGDTQYF.

The chain employs TRBV11-1 and TRBJ2-5; tentatively, D is TRBD1 (6 bases). Per the germline V gene, CDR1 is SGHAT and CDR2 is FQDESV (reference sequence). V lost 5 bases, J lost 3 bases, and 13 bases lay in between. The CDR3 runs 14 residues. CDR3 residues: CASSLRDTKETQYF. The CDR3 DNA is TGTGCCAGCAGCCTCCGGGACACTAAAGAGACCCAGTACTTC.

This chain joins TRBV7-9 and TRBJ2-2; D may be TRBD2 (6 bases). The germline CDR1 and CDR2 sequences are SEHNR and FQNEAQ (reference sequence). V gave up 5 bases and J gave up 7 bases, with 17 bases separating them. The CDR3 contains 15 residues. CDR3 protein: CASSLPPSGHGELFF. CDR3 sequence (DNA): TGTGCCAGCAGCCTACCCCCCAGCGGGCACGGGGAGCTGTTTTTT.

This clone was found once. The V and J genes are TRBV28 and TRBJ2-5; 9 nucleotides line up with TRBD1. The length of the CDR3 is 17 residues. Per the germline V gene, CDR1 is MDHEN and CDR2 is SYDVKM. J gave up 2 bases and V 4 bases, and 11 bases lay outside the gene matches. CDR3 protein: CASSSHSRDRDQETQYF. For the CDR3, the DNA is TGTGCCAGCAGTTCCCACTCCCGGGACAGGGATCAAGAGACCCAGTACTTC. The entire variable domain, with the rest obtained from reference TRBV28 and TRBJ2-5, is as follows: DVKVTQSSRYLVKRTGEKVFLECVQDMDHENMFWYRQDPGLGLRLIYFSYDVKMKEKGDIPEGYSVSREKKERFSLILESASTNQTSMYLCASSSHSRDRDQETQYFGPGTRLLVL.